This is a list of T cell receptor beta chains from one sample in a study of multiple sclerosis patients with progressive multifocal leukoencephalopathy. Sequencing was performed with immunoSEQ multiplex PCR; in TCRdb, only in-frame clones are kept and a portion is missing. The table has fewer than 40,000 clones, roughly 86% seen once. The specimen was PBMCs, collected from a patient treated with natalizumab. The receptors shown here come from a woman aged 40-49 years with progressive multifocal leukoencephalopathy. The CDR3 runs from the conserved cysteine through the conserved F or W. The order of the fields is J gene, D gene, V gene, clone size, CDR3 protein, CDR3 DNA. A D gene is named only where the DNA matches it firmly. Part of the rows lack a size; the others show once, few, many or a class for expanded clones.

TRBJ2-5 | . | TRBV9 | . | CASSVGASLGETQYF | TGTGCCAGCAGCGTAGGGGCTAGCCTGGGGGAGACCCAGTACTTC
TRBJ1-5 | . | TRBV28 | . | CASVPRLRDQPQHF | TGTGCCAGCGTCCCCAGGCTTCGCGATCAGCCCCAGCATTTT
TRBJ2-1 | TRBD2 | TRBV2 | . | CASSEFGGNSYNEQFF | TGTGCCAGCAGTGAATTCGGGGGGAACTCCTACAATGAGCAGTTCTTC
TRBJ1-1 | TRBD1 | TRBV19 | . | CASSIPLAGGWSRMNTEAFF | TGTGCCAGTAGTATCCCCCTGGCAGGGGGCTGGAGTAGGATGAACACTGAAGCTTTCTTT
TRBJ2-3 | . | TRBV27 | . | CASSFPSSLGSTDTQYF | TGTGCCAGCAGTTTCCCCTCATCACTTGGGAGCACAGATACGCAGTATTTT
TRBJ1-2 | . | TRBV4-3 | . | CASSLGNGDYGYTF | TGCGCCAGCAGCCTGGGGAACGGGGACTATGGCTACACCTTC
TRBJ2-2 | . | TRBV4-1 | . | CASSQSLSGELFF | TGCGCCAGCAGCCAAAGCCTGTCAGGGGAGCTGTTTTTT
TRBJ2-7 | . | TRBV27 | . | CASSLQQGYSEQYF | TGTGCCAGCAGTCTCCAACAGGGTTACAGCGAGCAGTACTTC
TRBJ2-3 | TRBD2 | TRBV9 | . | CASSSRGGRGTDTQYF | TGTGCCAGCAGCTCCCGGGGAGGGCGAGGGACAGATACGCAGTATTTT
TRBJ2-3 | TRBD2 | TRBV11-3 | . | CASSLGSGRSDTQYF | TGTGCCAGCAGCTTAGGTAGCGGGAGGTCAGATACGCAGTATTTT
TRBJ2-1 | TRBD1 | TRBV19 | few | CASSQPGTGENEQFF | TGTGCCAGTAGTCAGCCCGGGACAGGGGAAAATGAGCAGTTCTTC
TRBJ1-1 | . | TRBV5-6 | once | CASSLSFTENTEAFF | TGTGCCAGCAGCTTGTCCTTCACAGAGAACACTGAAGCTTTCTTT
TRBJ2-2 | . | TRBV30 | once | CAWTMGYPGELFF | TGTGCCTGGACAATGGGTTACCCCGGGGAGCTGTTTTTT
TRBJ1-1 | . | TRBV30 | . | CAWNRGGNTEAFF | TGTGCCTGGAATCGCGGCGGGAACACTGAAGCTTTCTTT
TRBJ2-7 | TRBD1 | TRBV7-2 | . | CASSLTGAREQYF | TGTGCCAGCAGCTTAACAGGGGCGAGGGAGCAGTACTTC
TRBJ2-7 | TRBD1 | TRBV28 | . | CASSSSGQGFHEQYF | TGTGCCAGCAGTTCATCGGGACAGGGTTTCCACGAGCAGTACTTC
TRBJ2-5 | . | TRBV7-6 | . | CASSPREAETQYF | TGTGCCAGCAGCCCCCGAGAAGCGGAGACCCAGTACTTC
TRBJ2-3 | . | TRBV6-6 | . | CASSPPGNTQYF | TGTGCCAGCAGTCCCCCGGGGAATACGCAGTATTTT
TRBJ2-7 | . | TRBV5-1 | . | CASSFSGSGDEQYF | TGCGCCAGCAGCTTTAGCGGTTCTGGAGACGAGCAGTACTTC
TRBJ1-2 | . | TRBV2 | . | CASSLDRNNYGYTF | TGTGCCAGCAGCCTTGACAGAAACAACTATGGCTACACCTTC
TRBJ2-5 | . | TRBV6-5 | . | CASSRALGETQYF | TGTGCCAGCAGTCGGGCGTTGGGGGAGACCCAGTACTTC
TRBJ1-1 | . | TRBV6-6 | . | CASSYGDVQGAEAFF | TGTGCCAGCAGTTATGGGGACGTTCAAGGGGCTGAAGCTTTCTTT
TRBJ2-5 | . | TRBV12-2 | once | CASRSPPRDSQETQYF | TGTGCAAGTCGCTCACCACCCCGGGACAGCCAAGAGACCCAGTACTTC
TRBJ2-7 | . | TRBV4-1 | . | CASSPPSSSYEQYF | TGCGCCAGCAGCCCGCCCAGTAGCTCCTACGAGCAGTACTTC
TRBJ2-5 | TRBD2 | TRBV7-3 | . | CASSPSGRPGETQYF | TGTGCCAGCAGCCCTAGCGGGAGGCCTGGGGAGACCCAGTACTTC
TRBJ1-1 | . | TRBV27 | . | CASSLDTYTEAFF | TGTGCCAGCAGTTTAGACACTTACACTGAAGCTTTCTTT
TRBJ2-7 | TRBD1 | TRBV28 | . | CASSSRRGQGSYEQYF | TGTGCCAGCAGTTCCCGAAGGGGACAGGGGTCCTACGAGCAGTACTTC
TRBJ1-2 | TRBD1 | TRBV11-3 | . | CASSLAQGAHYGYTF | TGTGCCAGCAGCTTAGCTCAGGGGGCTCACTATGGCTACACCTTC
TRBJ1-1 | . | TRBV19 | . | CASSMGGYAEAFF | TGTGCCAGTAGTATGGGAGGTTACGCTGAAGCTTTCTTT
TRBJ2-7 | TRBD2 | TRBV7-2 | . | CASSSTSGVYEQYF | TGTGCCAGCAGTTCTACTAGCGGGGTCTACGAGCAGTACTTC
TRBJ2-7 | . | TRBV4-2 | . | CASSQDFGPTFSYEQYF | TGTGCCAGCAGCCAAGACTTTGGGCCTACTTTTTCCTACGAGCAGTACTTC
TRBJ2-7 | TRBD1 | TRBV29-1 | . | CSVVLKTGGISYEQYF | TGCAGCGTTGTCCTCAAAACAGGGGGAATCTCCTACGAGCAGTACTTC
TRBJ1-5 | TRBD1 | TRBV7-2 | . | CASSFIPVGTGVQPQHF | TGTGCCAGCAGCTTCATACCGGTAGGGACAGGGGTCCAGCCCCAGCATTTT
TRBJ1-1 | . | TRBV28 | . | CASNPAGANTEAFF | TGTGCCAGCAACCCGGCGGGGGCGAACACTGAAGCTTTCTTT
TRBJ1-2 | . | TRBV9 | . | CASSVGLITLVVF | TGTGCCAGCAGCGTAGGACTTATTACCCTCGTTGTCTTC